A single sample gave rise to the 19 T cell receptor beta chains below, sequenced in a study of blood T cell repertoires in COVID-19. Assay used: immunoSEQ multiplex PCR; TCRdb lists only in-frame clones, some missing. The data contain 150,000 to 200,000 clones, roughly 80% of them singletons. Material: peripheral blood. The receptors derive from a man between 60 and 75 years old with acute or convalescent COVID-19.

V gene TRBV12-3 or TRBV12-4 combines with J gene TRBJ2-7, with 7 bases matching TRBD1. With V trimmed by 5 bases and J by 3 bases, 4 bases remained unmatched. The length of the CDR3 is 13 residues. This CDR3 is CASSVRQGYEQYF. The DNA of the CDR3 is TGTGCCAGCAGTGTCCGACAGGGCTACGAGCAGTACTTC.

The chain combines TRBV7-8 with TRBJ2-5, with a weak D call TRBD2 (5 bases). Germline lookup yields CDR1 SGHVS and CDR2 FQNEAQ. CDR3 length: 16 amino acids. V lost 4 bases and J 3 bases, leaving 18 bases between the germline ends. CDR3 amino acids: CASSSFGEAREETQYF. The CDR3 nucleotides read TGTGCCAGCAGCTCGTTTGGCGAAGCGAGGGAAGAGACCCAGTACTTC.

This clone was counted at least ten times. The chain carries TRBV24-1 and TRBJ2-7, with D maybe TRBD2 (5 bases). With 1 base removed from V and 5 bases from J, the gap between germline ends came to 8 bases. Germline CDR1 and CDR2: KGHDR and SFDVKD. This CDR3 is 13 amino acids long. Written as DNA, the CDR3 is TGTGCCACCAGTGATTTCGGGGTTGACGAGCAGTACTTC. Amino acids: CATSDFGVDEQYF.

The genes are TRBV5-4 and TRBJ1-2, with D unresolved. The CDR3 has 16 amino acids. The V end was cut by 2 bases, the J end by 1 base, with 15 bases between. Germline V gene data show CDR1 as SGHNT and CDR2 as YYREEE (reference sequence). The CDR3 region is CASSLPPPADNYGYTF. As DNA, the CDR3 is TGTGCCAGCAGCTTACCCCCTCCAGCGGATAACTATGGCTACACCTTC.

CDR3 DNA: TGCACCAGCGAGTTGCAGGGGAGCAATCAGCCCCAGCATTTT. This gives the protein CTSELQGSNQPQHF. This chain joins TRBV1 and TRBJ1-5; the table names TRBD1, a call not compared with the DNA. TRBV1 is a pseudogene. This CDR3 spans 14 amino acids.

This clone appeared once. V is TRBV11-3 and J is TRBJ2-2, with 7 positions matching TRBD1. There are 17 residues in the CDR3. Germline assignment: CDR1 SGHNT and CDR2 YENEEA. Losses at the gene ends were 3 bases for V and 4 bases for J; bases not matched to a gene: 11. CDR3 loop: CASSFGLDRRSTGELFF. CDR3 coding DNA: TGTGCCAGCAGCTTCGGCTTGGACAGGAGATCCACCGGGGAGCTGTTTTTT. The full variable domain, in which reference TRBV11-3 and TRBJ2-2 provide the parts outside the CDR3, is EAGVVQSPRYKIIEKKQPVAFWCNPISGHNTLYWYLQNLGQGPELLIRYENEEAVDDSQLPKDRFSAERLKGVDSTLKIQPAELGDSAVYLCASSFGLDRRSTGELFFGEGSRLTVL.

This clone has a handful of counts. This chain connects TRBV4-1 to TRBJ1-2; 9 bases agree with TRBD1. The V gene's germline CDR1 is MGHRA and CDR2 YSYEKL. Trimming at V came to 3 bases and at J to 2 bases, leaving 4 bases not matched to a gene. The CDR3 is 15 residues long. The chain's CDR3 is CASSQTGGQNYGYTF. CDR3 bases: TGCGCCAGCAGCCAGACAGGGGGACAAAACTATGGCTACACCTTC.

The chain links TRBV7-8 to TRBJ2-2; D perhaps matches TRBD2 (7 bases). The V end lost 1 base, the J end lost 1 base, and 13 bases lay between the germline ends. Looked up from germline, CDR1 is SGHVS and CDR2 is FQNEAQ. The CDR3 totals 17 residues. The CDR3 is CASSLVGGAQNTGELFF. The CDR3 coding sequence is TGTGCCAGCAGCTTAGTGGGGGGGGCGCAGAACACCGGGGAGCTGTTTTTT.

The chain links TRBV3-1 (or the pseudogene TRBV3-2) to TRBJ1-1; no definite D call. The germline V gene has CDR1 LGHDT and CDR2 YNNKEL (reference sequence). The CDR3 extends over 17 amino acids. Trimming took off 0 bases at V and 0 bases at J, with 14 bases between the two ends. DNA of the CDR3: TGTGCCAGCAGCCAAGATAGTAGGAGAGAATTGAACACTGAAGCTTTCTTT. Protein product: CASSQDSRRELNTEAFF.

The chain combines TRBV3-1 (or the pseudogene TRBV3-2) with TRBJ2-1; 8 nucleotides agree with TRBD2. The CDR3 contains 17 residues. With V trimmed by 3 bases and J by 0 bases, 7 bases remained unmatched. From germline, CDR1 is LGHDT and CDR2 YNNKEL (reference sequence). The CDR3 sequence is CASSQMSGTSSYNEQFF. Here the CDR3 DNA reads TGTGCCAGCAGCCAGATGAGCGGGACTAGCTCCTACAATGAGCAGTTCTTC.

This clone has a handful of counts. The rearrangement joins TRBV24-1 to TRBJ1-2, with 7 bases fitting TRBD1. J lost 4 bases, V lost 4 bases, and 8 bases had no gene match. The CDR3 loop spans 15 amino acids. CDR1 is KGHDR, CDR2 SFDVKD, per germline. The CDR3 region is CATSDAAGTVYGYTF. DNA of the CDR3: TGTGCCACCAGTGACGCGGCCGGGACAGTCTATGGCTACACCTTC.

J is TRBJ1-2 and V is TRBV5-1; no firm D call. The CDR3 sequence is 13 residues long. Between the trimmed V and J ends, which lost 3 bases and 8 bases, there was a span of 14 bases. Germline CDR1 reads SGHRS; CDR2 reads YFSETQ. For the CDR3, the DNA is TGCGCCAGCAGCTCCGGCCCCGAGAGGGGCTACACCTTC. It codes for CASSSGPERGYTF.

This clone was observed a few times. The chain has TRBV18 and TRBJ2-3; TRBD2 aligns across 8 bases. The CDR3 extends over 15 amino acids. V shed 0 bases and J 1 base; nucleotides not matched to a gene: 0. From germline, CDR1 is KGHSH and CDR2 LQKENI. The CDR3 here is CASSPPTSGTDTQYF. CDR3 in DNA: TGTGCCAGCTCACCACCGACTAGCGGCACAGATACGCAGTATTTT.

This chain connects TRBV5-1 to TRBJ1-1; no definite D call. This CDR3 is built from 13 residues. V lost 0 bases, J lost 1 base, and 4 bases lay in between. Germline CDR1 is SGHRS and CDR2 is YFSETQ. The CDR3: CASSLERNTEAFF. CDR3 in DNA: TGCGCCAGCAGCTTGGAGCGGAACACTGAAGCTTTCTTT.

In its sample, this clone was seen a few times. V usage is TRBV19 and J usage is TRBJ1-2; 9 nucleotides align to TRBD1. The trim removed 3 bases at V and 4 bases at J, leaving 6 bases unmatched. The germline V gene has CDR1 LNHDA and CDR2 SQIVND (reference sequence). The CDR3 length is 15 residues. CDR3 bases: TGTGCCAGTAGTATGGGTTGGACAGGGGCCTATGGCTACACCTTC. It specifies CASSMGWTGAYGYTF.

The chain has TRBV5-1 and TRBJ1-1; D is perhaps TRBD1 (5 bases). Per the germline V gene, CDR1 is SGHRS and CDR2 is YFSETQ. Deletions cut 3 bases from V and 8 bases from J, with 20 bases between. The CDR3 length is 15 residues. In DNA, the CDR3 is TGCGCCAGCAGCTCCGACCCAAACAGGCCATCAGAAGCTTTCTTT. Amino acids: CASSSDPNRPSEAFF.

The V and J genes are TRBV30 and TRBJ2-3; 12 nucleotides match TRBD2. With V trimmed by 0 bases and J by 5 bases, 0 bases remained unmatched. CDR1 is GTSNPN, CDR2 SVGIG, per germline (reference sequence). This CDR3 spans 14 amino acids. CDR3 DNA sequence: TGTGCCTGGAGTGTACTAGCGGGGGGAGATACGCAGTATTTT. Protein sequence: CAWSVLAGGDTQYF. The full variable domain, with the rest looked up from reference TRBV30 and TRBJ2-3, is SQTIHQWPATLVQPVGSPLSLECTVEGTSNPNLYWYRQAAGRGLQLLFYSVGIGQISSEVPQNLSASRPQDRQFILSSKKLLLSDSGFYLCAWSVLAGGDTQYFGPGTRLTVL.

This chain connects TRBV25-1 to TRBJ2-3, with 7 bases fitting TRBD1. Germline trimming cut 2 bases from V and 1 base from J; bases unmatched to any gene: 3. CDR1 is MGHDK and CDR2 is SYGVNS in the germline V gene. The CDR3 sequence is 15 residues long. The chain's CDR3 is CASSEHRGGTDTQYF. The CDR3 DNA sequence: TGTGCCAGCAGTGAACACAGGGGCGGCACAGATACGCAGTATTTT.

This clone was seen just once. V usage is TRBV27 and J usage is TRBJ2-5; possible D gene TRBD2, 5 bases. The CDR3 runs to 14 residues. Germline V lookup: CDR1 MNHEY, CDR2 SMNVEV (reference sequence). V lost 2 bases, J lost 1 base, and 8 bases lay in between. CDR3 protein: CASSLGGVQETQYF. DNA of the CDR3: TGTGCCAGCAGTTTAGGAGGTGTCCAAGAGACCCAGTACTTC.